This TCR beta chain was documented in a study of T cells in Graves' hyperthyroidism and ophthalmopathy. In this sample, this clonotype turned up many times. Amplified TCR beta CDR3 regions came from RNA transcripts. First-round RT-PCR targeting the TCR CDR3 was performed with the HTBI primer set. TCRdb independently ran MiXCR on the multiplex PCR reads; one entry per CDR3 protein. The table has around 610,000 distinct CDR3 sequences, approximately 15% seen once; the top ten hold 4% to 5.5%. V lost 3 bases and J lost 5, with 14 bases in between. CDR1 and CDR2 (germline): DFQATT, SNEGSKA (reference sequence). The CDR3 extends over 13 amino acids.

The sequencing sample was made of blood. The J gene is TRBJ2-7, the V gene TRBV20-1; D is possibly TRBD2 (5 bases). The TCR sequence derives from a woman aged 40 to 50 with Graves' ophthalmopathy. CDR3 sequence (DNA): TGCAGTGCTAGCAACCTAGCTCGCGACGAGCAGTACTTC. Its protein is CSASNLARDEQYF.